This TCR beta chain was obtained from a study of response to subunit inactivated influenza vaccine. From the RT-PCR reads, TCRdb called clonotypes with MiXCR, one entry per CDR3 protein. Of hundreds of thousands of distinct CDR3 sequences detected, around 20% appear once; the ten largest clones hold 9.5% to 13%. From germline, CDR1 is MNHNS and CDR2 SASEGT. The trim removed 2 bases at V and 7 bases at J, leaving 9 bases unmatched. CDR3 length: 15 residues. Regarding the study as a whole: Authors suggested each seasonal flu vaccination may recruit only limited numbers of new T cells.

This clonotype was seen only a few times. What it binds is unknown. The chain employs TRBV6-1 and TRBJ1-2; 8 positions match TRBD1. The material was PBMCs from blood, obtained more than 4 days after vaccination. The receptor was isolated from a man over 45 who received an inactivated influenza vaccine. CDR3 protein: CASSEYPRTGSGYTF. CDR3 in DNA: TGTGCCAGCAGTGAATATCCAAGGACAGGGAGTGGCTACACCTTC.